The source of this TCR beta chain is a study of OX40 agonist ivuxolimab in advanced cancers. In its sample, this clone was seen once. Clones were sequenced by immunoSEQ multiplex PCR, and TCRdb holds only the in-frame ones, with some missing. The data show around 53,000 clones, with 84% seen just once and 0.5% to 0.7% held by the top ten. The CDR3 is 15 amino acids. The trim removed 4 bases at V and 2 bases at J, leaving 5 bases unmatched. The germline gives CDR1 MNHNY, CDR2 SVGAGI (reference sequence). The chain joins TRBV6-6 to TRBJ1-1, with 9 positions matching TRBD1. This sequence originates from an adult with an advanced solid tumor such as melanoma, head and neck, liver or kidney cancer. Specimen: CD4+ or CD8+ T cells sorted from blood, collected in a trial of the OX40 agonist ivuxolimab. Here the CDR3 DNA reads TGTGCCAGCAGTTCCCGGGGACAGGGTAACACTGAAGCTTTCTTT. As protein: CASSSRGQGNTEAFF.